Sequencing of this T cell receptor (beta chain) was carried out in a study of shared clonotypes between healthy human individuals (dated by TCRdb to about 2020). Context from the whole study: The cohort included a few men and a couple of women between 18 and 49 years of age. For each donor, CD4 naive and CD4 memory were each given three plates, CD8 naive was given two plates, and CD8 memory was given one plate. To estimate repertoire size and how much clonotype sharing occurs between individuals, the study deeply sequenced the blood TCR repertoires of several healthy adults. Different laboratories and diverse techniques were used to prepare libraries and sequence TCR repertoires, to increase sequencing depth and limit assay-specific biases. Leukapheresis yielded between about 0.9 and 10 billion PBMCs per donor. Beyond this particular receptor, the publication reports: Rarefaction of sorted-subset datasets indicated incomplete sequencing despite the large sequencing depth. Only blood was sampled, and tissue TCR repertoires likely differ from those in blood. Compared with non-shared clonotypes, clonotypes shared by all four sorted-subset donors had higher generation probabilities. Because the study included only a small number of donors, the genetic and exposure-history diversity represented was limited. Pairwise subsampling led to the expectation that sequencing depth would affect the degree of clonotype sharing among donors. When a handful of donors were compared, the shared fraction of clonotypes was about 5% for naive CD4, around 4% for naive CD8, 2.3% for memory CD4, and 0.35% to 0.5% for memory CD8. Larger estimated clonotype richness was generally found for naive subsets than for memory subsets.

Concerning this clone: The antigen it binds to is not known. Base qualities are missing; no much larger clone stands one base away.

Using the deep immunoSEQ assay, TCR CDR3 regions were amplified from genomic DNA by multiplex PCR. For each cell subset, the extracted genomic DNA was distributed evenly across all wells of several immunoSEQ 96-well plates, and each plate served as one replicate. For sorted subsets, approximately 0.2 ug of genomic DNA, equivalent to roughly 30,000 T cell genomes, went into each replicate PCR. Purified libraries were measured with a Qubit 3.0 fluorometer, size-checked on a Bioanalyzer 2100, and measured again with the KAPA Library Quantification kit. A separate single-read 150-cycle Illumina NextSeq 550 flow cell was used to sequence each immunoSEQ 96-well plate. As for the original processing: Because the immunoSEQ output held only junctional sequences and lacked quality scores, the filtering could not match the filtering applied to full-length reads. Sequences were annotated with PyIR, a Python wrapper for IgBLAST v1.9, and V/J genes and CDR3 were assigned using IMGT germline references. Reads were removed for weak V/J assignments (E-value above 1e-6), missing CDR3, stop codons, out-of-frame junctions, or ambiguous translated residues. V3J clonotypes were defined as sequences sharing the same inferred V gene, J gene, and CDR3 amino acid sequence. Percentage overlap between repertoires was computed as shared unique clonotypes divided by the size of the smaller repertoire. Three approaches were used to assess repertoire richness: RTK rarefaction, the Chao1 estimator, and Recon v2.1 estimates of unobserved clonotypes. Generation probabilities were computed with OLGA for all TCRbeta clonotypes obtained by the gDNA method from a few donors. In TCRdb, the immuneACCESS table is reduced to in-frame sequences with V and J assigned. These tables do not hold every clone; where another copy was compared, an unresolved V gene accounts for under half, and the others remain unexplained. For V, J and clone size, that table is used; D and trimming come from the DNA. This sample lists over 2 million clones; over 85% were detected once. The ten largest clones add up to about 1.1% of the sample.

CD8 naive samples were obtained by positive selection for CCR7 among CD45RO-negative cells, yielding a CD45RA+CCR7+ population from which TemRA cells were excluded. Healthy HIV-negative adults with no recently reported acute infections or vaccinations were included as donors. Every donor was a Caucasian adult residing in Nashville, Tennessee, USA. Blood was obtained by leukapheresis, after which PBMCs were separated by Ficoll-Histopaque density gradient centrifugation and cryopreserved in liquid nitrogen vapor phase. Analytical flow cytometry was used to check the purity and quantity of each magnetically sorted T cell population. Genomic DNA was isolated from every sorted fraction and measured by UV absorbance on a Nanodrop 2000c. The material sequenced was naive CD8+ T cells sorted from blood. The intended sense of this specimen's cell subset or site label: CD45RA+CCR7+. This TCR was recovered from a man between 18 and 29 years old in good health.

The CDR3 reads CASSLPSQGAPGTQYF. DNA sequence: TGTGCCAGCAGCTTACCCTCACAGGGGGCGCCCGGGACCCAGTACTTC. The chain uses TRBV5-4 and TRBJ2-5, with 9 central nucleotides matching TRBD1. The germline V gene (reference sequence) gives CDR1 as SGHNT and CDR2 as YYREEE. Measured from the cysteine to the phenylalanine, the CDR3 is 16 residues long. The sequence is cut down to CDR3 DNA, 48 bases in frame from base 1. The germline V end is reduced by 2 bases and the J end by 7 bases; junction bases left unmatched: 12.